A selection of T cell receptor beta chains follows, all from one sample in a study of T cell responses to AZD1222 COVID-19 vaccine. Profiled with immunoSEQ multiplex PCR; TCRdb holds only in-frame clones, not every one. This sample carries more than 250,000 clones, roughly 93% of them seen once, and the ten largest clones take 0.55%. The sequenced sample was peripheral blood, obtained on day 0 of AZD1222 vaccination. Receptors originate from an adult in good health. Both conserved end residues are part of each CDR3. The order of the fields is clone size, D gene, V gene, J gene, CDR3 protein, CDR3 DNA. The D gene is left open where the match is weak. Some rows have no size entry. The others give once, few or many, or a class for an expanded clone.

clone_size: -
d_call: TRBD1
v_call: TRBV7-2
j_call: TRBJ1-4
cdr3_aa: CASSLVRGNEKLFF
cdr3_nt: TGTGCCAGCAGCTTAGTCAGGGGGAATGAAAAACTGTTTTTT

clone_size: -
d_call: -
v_call: TRBV2
j_call: TRBJ2-1
cdr3_aa: CASRQGDEQFF
cdr3_nt: TGTGCCAGCAGACAGGGAGATGAGCAGTTCTTC

clone_size: -
d_call: -
v_call: TRBV28
j_call: TRBJ1-3
cdr3_aa: CASSLIPGSGNTIYF
cdr3_nt: TGTGCCAGCAGTTTAATCCCAGGGTCGGGAAACACCATATATTTT

clone_size: few
d_call: -
v_call: TRBV28
j_call: TRBJ2-7
cdr3_aa: CASSPPPLYEQYF
cdr3_nt: TGTGCCAGCAGTCCACCCCCCCTCTACGAGCAGTACTTC

clone_size: -
d_call: TRBD1
v_call: TRBV19
j_call: TRBJ2-7
cdr3_aa: CASSIGTGRLTYEQYF
cdr3_nt: TGTGCCAGTAGTATAGGGACAGGACGCCTTACCTACGAGCAGTACTTC

clone_size: -
d_call: -
v_call: TRBV10-3
j_call: TRBJ1-1
cdr3_aa: CAISAERMNTEAFF
cdr3_nt: TGTGCCATCAGCGCCGAGAGGATGAACACTGAAGCTTTCTTT

clone_size: -
d_call: TRBD1
v_call: TRBV4-3
j_call: TRBJ2-5
cdr3_aa: CASSLDRVPQETQYF
cdr3_nt: TGCGCCAGCAGCCTGGACAGGGTCCCCCAAGAGACCCAGTACTTC

clone_size: -
d_call: -
v_call: TRBV3-1/TRBV3-2
j_call: TRBJ1-1
cdr3_aa: CASSHGEGDGIMNTEAFF
cdr3_nt: TGTGCCAGCAGCCACGGTGAGGGGGACGGAATAATGAACACTGAAGCTTTCTTT

clone_size: -
d_call: -
v_call: TRBV6-5
j_call: TRBJ1-3
cdr3_aa: CASRSYGYSGNTIYF
cdr3_nt: TGTGCCAGCAGGTCCTACGGCTACTCTGGAAACACCATATATTTT

clone_size: -
d_call: TRBD1
v_call: TRBV7-6
j_call: TRBJ2-5
cdr3_aa: CASRLGGGETQYF
cdr3_nt: TGTGCCAGCCGCCTAGGGGGCGGAGAGACCCAGTACTTC

clone_size: -
d_call: TRBD1
v_call: TRBV3-1/TRBV3-2
j_call: TRBJ1-6
cdr3_aa: CASSPGGTSLHNSPLHF
cdr3_nt: TGTGCCAGCAGCCCAGGGGGCACAAGTCTCCATAATTCACCCCTCCACTTT

clone_size: -
d_call: -
v_call: TRBV27
j_call: TRBJ1-1
cdr3_aa: CASSFTGQTEAFF
cdr3_nt: TGTGCCAGCAGTTTTACAGGCCAAACTGAAGCTTTCTTT

clone_size: -
d_call: -
v_call: TRBV7-9
j_call: TRBJ2-3
cdr3_aa: CASSSTSTDTQYF
cdr3_nt: TGTGCCAGCAGCTCTACTAGCACAGATACGCAGTATTTT

clone_size: once
d_call: -
v_call: TRBV28
j_call: TRBJ2-7
cdr3_aa: CASSLSRPPREQYF
cdr3_nt: TGTGCCAGCAGTTTATCCCGCCCGCCCCGGGAGCAGTACTTC

clone_size: -
d_call: -
v_call: TRBV28
j_call: TRBJ2-7
cdr3_aa: CASSTPGPPDEQYF
cdr3_nt: TGTGCCAGCAGCACGCCGGGGCCCCCTGACGAGCAGTACTTC

clone_size: once
d_call: TRBD1
v_call: TRBV29-1
j_call: TRBJ2-1
cdr3_aa: CSSYFGTGGVNEQFF
cdr3_nt: TGCAGCTCCTACTTTGGGACAGGGGGTGTAAATGAGCAGTTCTTC

clone_size: -
d_call: TRBD2
v_call: TRBV7-8
j_call: TRBJ2-2
cdr3_aa: CASSLGSLAGGRDTGELFF
cdr3_nt: TGTGCCAGCAGCTTAGGAAGTCTAGCGGGGGGGCGAGACACCGGGGAGCTGTTTTTT

clone_size: -
d_call: -
v_call: TRBV7-2
j_call: TRBJ2-5
cdr3_aa: CASSLSLAETQYF
cdr3_nt: TGTGCCAGCAGCTTGAGCCTAGCGGAGACCCAGTACTTC

clone_size: -
d_call: -
v_call: TRBV9
j_call: TRBJ2-2
cdr3_aa: CASTPNTGELFF
cdr3_nt: TGTGCCAGCACTCCGAACACCGGGGAGCTGTTTTTT

clone_size: -
d_call: -
v_call: TRBV11-1
j_call: TRBJ1-6
cdr3_aa: CASSFHSYNSPLHF
cdr3_nt: TGTGCCAGCAGCTTCCACAGTTATAATTCACCCCTCCACTTT

clone_size: -
d_call: TRBD1
v_call: TRBV5-1
j_call: TRBJ1-5
cdr3_aa: CASSSGDRGSGQPQHF
cdr3_nt: TGCGCCAGCAGCTCAGGGGACAGGGGGTCAGGTCAGCCCCAGCATTTT

clone_size: -
d_call: -
v_call: TRBV15
j_call: TRBJ1-4
cdr3_aa: CATSRDSQGNEKLFF
cdr3_nt: TGTGCCACCAGCAGAGACTCGCAGGGTAATGAAAAACTGTTTTTT

clone_size: -
d_call: -
v_call: TRBV27
j_call: TRBJ2-7
cdr3_aa: CASSPRGESYEQYF
cdr3_nt: TGTGCCAGCAGCCCACGGGGAGAATCCTACGAGCAGTACTTC

clone_size: -
d_call: TRBD1
v_call: TRBV9
j_call: TRBJ2-3
cdr3_aa: CASSVETGGDTQYF
cdr3_nt: TGTGCCAGCAGCGTAGAGACAGGGGGCGATACGCAGTATTTT

clone_size: few
d_call: -
v_call: TRBV5-1
j_call: TRBJ2-7
cdr3_aa: CASSFVGSSYEQYF
cdr3_nt: TGCGCCAGCAGCTTCGTGGGATCATCCTACGAGCAGTACTTC

clone_size: once
d_call: TRBD2
v_call: TRBV5-1
j_call: TRBJ2-7
cdr3_aa: CASSVLAGDSYEQYF
cdr3_nt: TGCGCCAGCAGCGTACTAGCGGGAGATAGTTACGAGCAGTACTTC

clone_size: -
d_call: -
v_call: TRBV30
j_call: TRBJ2-7
cdr3_aa: CAWSGPRDGSYEQYF
cdr3_nt: TGTGCCTGGAGTGGGCCGCGGGACGGCTCCTACGAGCAGTACTTC

clone_size: once
d_call: -
v_call: TRBV18
j_call: TRBJ2-1
cdr3_aa: CASSQGPANYNEQFF
cdr3_nt: TGTGCCAGCTCCCAGGGACCCGCCAACTACAATGAGCAGTTCTTC

clone_size: -
d_call: -
v_call: TRBV4-1
j_call: TRBJ1-6
cdr3_aa: CASSQVGSMRSPLHF
cdr3_nt: TGCGCCAGCAGCCAAGTGGGCTCGATGAGGTCACCCCTCCACTTT

clone_size: -
d_call: -
v_call: TRBV3-1/TRBV3-2
j_call: TRBJ1-2
cdr3_aa: CASSQDVRQGGYTF
cdr3_nt: TGTGCCAGCAGCCAAGATGTGAGGCAGGGGGGCTACACCTTC

clone_size: -
d_call: TRBD2
v_call: TRBV7-2
j_call: TRBJ2-7
cdr3_aa: CASSLGLAGGEQYF
cdr3_nt: TGTGCCAGCAGCTTAGGACTAGCGGGAGGCGAGCAGTACTTC

clone_size: -
d_call: -
v_call: TRBV18
j_call: TRBJ1-4
cdr3_aa: CASSPPGGMPNEKLFF
cdr3_nt: TGTGCCAGCTCACCACCTGGGGGGATGCCTAATGAAAAACTGTTTTTT

clone_size: -
d_call: -
v_call: TRBV19
j_call: TRBJ1-4
cdr3_aa: CASSIAREKLFF
cdr3_nt: TGTGCCAGTAGTATAGCGCGAGAAAAACTGTTTTTT

clone_size: -
d_call: -
v_call: TRBV12-3/TRBV12-4
j_call: TRBJ2-2
cdr3_aa: CASKQGGTGELFF
cdr3_nt: TGTGCCAGCAAACAGGGTGGGACCGGGGAGCTGTTTTTT

clone_size: few
d_call: TRBD1
v_call: TRBV29-1
j_call: TRBJ1-2
cdr3_aa: CSVPGTGTGYTF
cdr3_nt: TGCAGCGTACCCGGGACAGGGACCGGCTACACCTTC

clone_size: -
d_call: TRBD1
v_call: TRBV28
j_call: TRBJ2-1
cdr3_aa: CASSTQGELSYNEQFF
cdr3_nt: TGTGCCAGCAGTACACAGGGGGAACTCTCCTACAATGAGCAGTTCTTC

clone_size: -
d_call: TRBD1
v_call: TRBV19
j_call: TRBJ2-7
cdr3_aa: CASSIKQGQLQRQYF
cdr3_nt: TGTGCCAGTAGTATTAAACAGGGGCAACTTCAAAGGCAGTACTTC

clone_size: -
d_call: -
v_call: TRBV7-8
j_call: TRBJ2-1
cdr3_aa: CASSHGGSYNEQFF
cdr3_nt: TGTGCCAGCAGCCATGGGGGTTCCTACAATGAGCAGTTCTTC

clone_size: -
d_call: -
v_call: TRBV7-9
j_call: TRBJ2-7
cdr3_aa: CASSFTNGGQYF
cdr3_nt: TGTGCCAGCAGCTTTACGAACGGCGGGCAGTACTTC

clone_size: once
d_call: -
v_call: TRBV7-9
j_call: TRBJ2-1
cdr3_aa: CASSLTGNEQFF
cdr3_nt: TGTGCCAGCAGCCTGACAGGAAATGAGCAGTTCTTC

clone_size: few
d_call: -
v_call: TRBV10-1
j_call: TRBJ1-6
cdr3_aa: CASSQVSNSPLHF
cdr3_nt: TGCGCCAGCAGTCAAGTATCTAATTCACCCCTCCACTTT

clone_size: -
d_call: TRBD1
v_call: TRBV28
j_call: TRBJ1-5
cdr3_aa: CASSHRGYSNQPQHF
cdr3_nt: TGTGCCAGCAGTCACAGGGGGTATAGCAATCAGCCCCAGCATTTT

clone_size: -
d_call: -
v_call: TRBV4-1
j_call: TRBJ1-6
cdr3_aa: CASSQVGNSYNSPLHF
cdr3_nt: TGCGCCAGCAGCCAAGTGGGGAATTCCTATAATTCACCCCTCCACTTT

clone_size: once
d_call: -
v_call: TRBV20-1
j_call: TRBJ2-7
cdr3_aa: CSAGYEQYF
cdr3_nt: TGCAGTGCTGGGTACGAGCAGTACTTC

clone_size: -
d_call: TRBD1
v_call: TRBV28
j_call: TRBJ1-4
cdr3_aa: CASTPGTGREKLFF
cdr3_nt: TGTGCCAGCACCCCCGGGACAGGGCGTGAAAAACTGTTTTTT

clone_size: -
d_call: TRBD2
v_call: TRBV3-1/TRBV3-2
j_call: TRBJ2-7
cdr3_aa: CASSPGVVFGGRGYEQYF
cdr3_nt: TGTGCCAGCAGCCCAGGCGTTGTGTTTGGCGGGAGAGGATACGAGCAGTACTTC

clone_size: -
d_call: -
v_call: TRBV5-1
j_call: TRBJ1-3
cdr3_aa: CASNPGAGNTIYF
cdr3_nt: TGCGCCAGCAACCCGGGAGCTGGAAACACCATATATTTT

clone_size: -
d_call: -
v_call: TRBV30
j_call: TRBJ2-2
cdr3_aa: CACPSRVTGELFF
cdr3_nt: TGTGCCTGTCCCAGTAGGGTCACCGGGGAGCTGTTTTTT

clone_size: -
d_call: -
v_call: TRBV10-3
j_call: TRBJ1-1
cdr3_aa: CAISREGNTEAFF
cdr3_nt: TGTGCCATCAGTAGGGAGGGGAACACTGAAGCTTTCTTT

clone_size: once
d_call: -
v_call: TRBV6-5
j_call: TRBJ2-7
cdr3_aa: CASRADSYEQYF
cdr3_nt: TGTGCCAGCAGAGCGGACTCCTACGAGCAGTACTTC

clone_size: -
d_call: TRBD2
v_call: TRBV29-1
j_call: TRBJ2-1
cdr3_aa: CSVDGSGGNWDEQFF
cdr3_nt: TGCAGCGTTGACGGTAGCGGGGGTAATTGGGACGAGCAGTTCTTC

clone_size: -
d_call: TRBD2
v_call: TRBV2
j_call: TRBJ2-1
cdr3_aa: CASSEATSGKNEQFF
cdr3_nt: TGTGCCAGCAGTGAAGCTACTAGCGGGAAAAATGAGCAGTTCTTC

clone_size: -
d_call: -
v_call: TRBV2
j_call: TRBJ1-6
cdr3_aa: CASFLGGGGSPLHF
cdr3_nt: TGTGCCAGCTTCCTGGGGGGGGGAGGATCACCCCTCCACTTT

clone_size: -
d_call: -
v_call: TRBV6-2/TRBV6-3
j_call: TRBJ2-7
cdr3_aa: CASSRSDGARQNEQYF
cdr3_nt: TGTGCCAGCAGCCGTAGCGACGGAGCTAGACAGAACGAGCAGTACTTC